The sequence of this TCR beta chain was determined in a study of long-term antiretroviral therapy in people with HIV. Treatment locations for all participants with HIV were in the United States. The CDR3 loop spans 13 amino acids. V lost 4 bases, J lost 5 bases, and 10 bases lay in between. CDR1 is SGHKS and CDR2 is YYEKEE in the germline V gene (reference sequence). Study findings and constraints: Controls showed broader CDR3 length ranges than did the HIV repertoires. An increase in diversity followed ART, yet levels stayed below transplant donor controls.

For this clone: The antigen is unknown.

Investigators performed immunoSEQ version v3.0 at survey level. This table comes from immunoSEQ multiplex PCR, and its TCRdb copy is limited to in-frame clones, with some not included. The table records roughly 7,100 clones, approximately 79% of them present only once. This receptor was identified in a middle-aged man with HIV. The genes are TRBV5-5 and TRBJ1-3; D unclear. Sequencing was performed on unsorted PBMCs, taken 1.1 years after starting antiretroviral therapy. CDR3 in DNA: TGTGCCAGCAGCATGATGATCCGAAACACCATATATTTT. Amino acids: CASSMMIRNTIYF.